The rows below give T cell receptor beta chains drawn from one sample of a study of shared clonotypes between healthy human individuals. Assay: immunoSEQ multiplex PCR; the TCRdb copy retains only in-frame clones and omits some. The sample lists about 2.2 million clones; 85% to 95% were seen once. The specimen sequenced was naive CD8+ T cells from PBMCs. The receptor set was obtained from a man aged 18 to 29 in good health. Some clones in this sample may be carry-over from other donors' samples. The CDR3 runs from the conserved cysteine through the conserved F or W. A D gene is named only where the DNA matches it firmly. The listing skips clone size in some rows; elsewhere it reads once, few, many or a size class.

j_gene: TRBJ2-7; abundance: NA; v_gene: TRBV6-6; d_gene: NA; CDR3aa: CASSYSLSYEQYF; CDR3nt: TGTGCCAGCAGTTACTCCCTGTCCTACGAGCAGTACTTC
j_gene: TRBJ2-1; abundance: NA; v_gene: TRBV6-5; d_gene: NA; CDR3aa: CASIGGRGQFF; CDR3nt: TGTGCCAGCATCGGGGGCAGGGGGCAGTTCTTC
j_gene: TRBJ2-1; abundance: NA; v_gene: TRBV2; d_gene: TRBD1; CDR3aa: CASSRTGASYNEQFF; CDR3nt: TGTGCCAGCAGCAGGACAGGGGCCTCCTACAATGAGCAGTTCTTC
j_gene: TRBJ1-4; abundance: NA; v_gene: TRBV4-3; d_gene: TRBD1; CDR3aa: CASSPTGGYEKLFF; CDR3nt: TGCGCCAGCAGCCCGACAGGGGGTTATGAAAAACTGTTTTTT
j_gene: TRBJ2-3; abundance: NA; v_gene: TRBV9; d_gene: TRBD2; CDR3aa: CASSAGLALSTDTQYF; CDR3nt: TGTGCCAGCAGCGCAGGACTAGCCCTAAGCACAGATACGCAGTATTTT
j_gene: TRBJ2-2; abundance: NA; v_gene: TRBV7-9; d_gene: TRBD1; CDR3aa: CASSLADRVNTGELFF; CDR3nt: TGTGCCAGCAGCTTAGCCGACAGGGTAAACACCGGGGAGCTGTTTTTT
j_gene: TRBJ2-7; abundance: NA; v_gene: TRBV27; d_gene: NA; CDR3aa: CASSFGFPSYEQYF; CDR3nt: TGTGCCAGCAGTTTTGGGTTCCCATCCTACGAGCAGTACTTC
j_gene: TRBJ1-1; abundance: NA; v_gene: TRBV27; d_gene: NA; CDR3aa: CASSLRGIQATEAFF; CDR3nt: TGTGCCAGCAGTTTAAGGGGGATTCAGGCCACTGAAGCTTTCTTT
j_gene: TRBJ2-7; abundance: NA; v_gene: TRBV28; d_gene: NA; CDR3aa: CASSRGFYEQYF; CDR3nt: TGTGCCAGCAGCCGGGGTTTTTACGAGCAGTACTTC
j_gene: TRBJ2-7; abundance: once; v_gene: TRBV27; d_gene: NA; CDR3aa: CATANSANYEQYF; CDR3nt: TGTGCCACCGCGAACTCAGCCAATTACGAGCAGTACTTC
j_gene: TRBJ1-2; abundance: NA; v_gene: TRBV29-1; d_gene: NA; CDR3aa: CSVPTRGGYTF; CDR3nt: TGCAGCGTGCCGACCCGCGGTGGCTACACCTTC